These 2 T cell receptor beta chains were sequenced from one sample in a study of blood T cell repertoires in COVID-19. Sequenced by immunoSEQ multiplex PCR; TCRdb stores in-frame clones only, minus some. Of some 190,000 clones in the sample, 88% were seen once. The specimen sequenced was peripheral blood. These receptors came from a man under 40 with acute or convalescent COVID-19.

The CDR3 spells CATEHQPQGKQFDGYTF. CDR3 in DNA: TGCGCCACCGAGCATCAACCACAGGGAAAACAGTTTGATGGCTACACCTTC. The V gene is TRBV10-1, the J gene TRBJ1-2, with D perhaps matching TRBD1 (6 bases). CDR1 WNHNN and CDR2 SYGVQD come from the germline V gene (reference sequence). The V and J ends lost 10 bases and 6 bases respectively, with 30 bases between them. This CDR3 comprises 17 residues.

V gene TRBV9 combines with J gene TRBJ2-1, with TRBD2 identical over 9 bases. The CDR3 has 18 residues. CDR1 and CDR2 from the germline V gene are SGDLS and YYNGEE. V gave up 0 bases and J gave up 7 bases; unmatched junction bases: 14. CDR3 region: CASSVDGGGASTGNEQFF. The CDR3 region has the DNA TGTGCCAGCAGCGTAGACGGCGGGGGGGCCTCAACCGGAAATGAGCAGTTCTTC.